A selection of T cell receptor beta chains follows, all from one sample in a study of T cells in Graves' hyperthyroidism and ophthalmopathy. TCRdb analysed the multiplex PCR reads with MiXCR anew, one entry per CDR3 protein. The data show a few hundred thousand distinct CDR3 sequences, with 17% seen just once and roughly 15% held by the top ten. Sequencing was carried out using blood. These TCRs come from a woman under 30 with Graves' ophthalmopathy. Each CDR3 is given with its conserved first and last residue. The D gene is left open where the match is weak. Clone size appears in some rows only: once, few, many, or a class for an expanded clone.

D gene	clone size	V gene	J gene	CDR3 protein	CDR3 DNA
.	.	TRBV19	TRBJ1-2	CASRGAGLGTNYGYTF	TGTGCCAGTCGTGGCGCGGGCCTCGGGACTAACTATGGCTACACCTTC
.	.	TRBV6-2/TRBV6-3	TRBJ2-1	CASSREAEAYNEQFF	TGTGCCAGCAGTAGGGAGGCAGAAGCCTACAATGAGCAGTTCTTC
TRBD2	.	TRBV2	TRBJ2-3	CASGGPGGRDTQYF	TGTGCCAGCGGGGGTCCGGGGGGAAGAGATACGCAGTATTTT
.	many	TRBV2	TRBJ1-5	CASSEGRADQPQHF	TGTGCCAGCAGTGAAGGCAGGGCCGATCAGCCCCAGCATTTT
TRBD2	many	TRBV3-1	TRBJ2-7	CASSFGGGAAEQYF	TGTGCCAGCAGCTTCGGCGGGGGGGCTGCCGAGCAGTACTTC
.	many	TRBV11-2	TRBJ2-2	CASSLKRDTGELFF	TGTGCCAGCAGCTTGAAAAGGGACACCGGGGAGCTGTTTTTT
.	.	TRBV29-1	TRBJ2-1	CSALRDTYNEQFF	TGCAGCGCCCTCCGGGACACCTACAATGAGCAGTTCTTC
.	many	TRBV30	TRBJ2-2	CAWREDASGELFF	TGTGCCTGGAGGGAAGACGCGTCCGGGGAGCTGTTTTTT
TRBD2	many	TRBV28	TRBJ2-1	CASSPSGITYNEQFF	TGTGCCAGCAGCCCGAGCGGGATCACCTACAATGAGCAGTTCTTC
TRBD1	.	TRBV28	TRBJ2-2	CASSSPKTGESGELFF	TGTGCCAGCAGTTCTCCCAAGACAGGGGAGTCCGGGGAGCTGTTTTTT
TRBD2	.	TRBV20-1	TRBJ2-1	CSASGTSGVAYNEQFF	TGCAGTGCTAGCGGGACTAGCGGGGTAGCCTACAATGAGCAGTTCTTC
.	many	TRBV7-8	TRBJ2-7	CASSLVSGGSYYEQYF	TGTGCCAGCAGCTTAGTATCAGGTGGCTCCTACTACGAGCAGTACTTC
.	.	TRBV14	TRBJ1-6	CASSQIQGINSPLHF	TGTGCCAGCAGCCAAATTCAGGGAATTAATTCACCCCTCCACTTT
TRBD1	.	TRBV7-9	TRBJ1-1	CASTKGTGNTEAFF	TGTGCCAGCACCAAGGGGACAGGGAACACTGAAGCTTTCTTT
TRBD1	few	TRBV9	TRBJ2-7	CASSVTTGPDEQYF	TGTGCCAGCAGCGTAACGACAGGGCCAGACGAGCAGTACTTC
.	few	TRBV20-1	TRBJ2-5	CSGLNQETQYF	TGCAGTGGCTTAAACCAAGAGACCCAGTACTTC
.	once	TRBV28	TRBJ1-6	CASGPVGPRSSYNSPPHF	TGTGCCAGCGGTCCAGTGGGACCCCGGAGCTCCTATAATTCACCCCCCCACTTT
.	.	TRBV7-2	TRBJ1-4	CASSLLHRAVEIGEKLFF	TGTGCCAGCAGTCTCCTCCACAGGGCGGTGGAGATTGGTGAAAAACTGTTTTTT
TRBD1	many	TRBV12-3/TRBV12-4	TRBJ2-1	CASIRTGSYNEQFF	TGTGCCAGCATAAGGACAGGGTCCTACAATGAGCAGTTCTTC
TRBD1	few	TRBV5-1	TRBJ2-7	CASSLSQGAVSEQYF	TGCGCCAGCAGCTTGTCACAGGGGGCGGTAAGCGAGCAGTACTTC
.	few	TRBV7-6	TRBJ1-1	CASSLAPAMNTEAFF	TGTGCCAGCAGCTTAGCACCAGCCATGAACACTGAAGCTTTCTTT
.	many	TRBV28	TRBJ2-7	CASSFLGPGEQYF	TGTGCCAGCAGTTTTCTCGGCCCCGGGGAGCAGTACTTC
.	.	TRBV3-1	TRBJ2-5	CASSYGSKAETQYF	TGTGCCAGCAGCTACGGGAGTAAGGCAGAGACCCAGTACTTC
.	many	TRBV7-9	TRBJ1-2	CASSLESTVLGYTF	TGTGCCAGCAGCTTAGAATCTACGGTTTTGGGCTACACCTTC
.	many	TRBV7-2	TRBJ2-5	CASSSSLDQYF	TGTGCCAGCAGCTCTTCCCTAGACCAGTACTTC
TRBD1	few	TRBV9	TRBJ2-7	CASSGDRGMVQYF	TGTGCCAGCAGCGGCGACAGGGGTATGGTGCAGTACTTC
.	many	TRBV30	TRBJ1-2	CAWSVISGYTF	TGTGCCTGGAGTGTAATATCTGGCTACACCTTC
.	many	TRBV18	TRBJ1-1	CASSPPPGRSTEAFF	TGTGCCAGCTCACCACCTCCAGGGAGGAGTACTGAAGCTTTCTTT
.	many	TRBV7-6	TRBJ2-1	CASSLEGPGRGYEQFF	TGTGCCAGCAGCTTAGAGGGCCCGGGTAGGGGCTATGAGCAGTTCTTC
.	few	TRBV5-1	TRBJ1-4	CASSLGRVEEKLFF	TGCGCCAGCAGCTTGGGGAGGGTAGAGGAAAAACTGTTTTTT
TRBD1	.	TRBV2	TRBJ2-1	CASSRTGINNEQFF	TGTGCCAGCAGTAGGACAGGGATCAACAATGAGCAGTTCTTC
.	many	TRBV20-1	TRBJ1-4	CSARSIQGTTNEKLFF	TGCAGTGCTAGATCGATCCAGGGGACAACTAATGAAAAACTGTTTTTT
TRBD1	many	TRBV3-1	TRBJ1-2	CASSQKGQGLYGYTF	TGTGCCAGCAGCCAAAAGGGACAGGGACTCTATGGCTACACCTTC
TRBD2	many	TRBV6-2/TRBV6-3	TRBJ2-7	CASSIRGSPYEQYF	TGTGCCAGCAGTATACGCGGGAGTCCCTACGAGCAGTACTTC
.	.	TRBV29-1	TRBJ2-1	CSVDRTRNEQFF	TGCAGCGTTGACAGGACCCGGAATGAGCAGTTCTTC
.	.	TRBV5-1	TRBJ2-3	CASSLADRAGDTQYF	TGCGCCAGCAGCTTGGCCGACAGGGCGGGGGATACGCAGTATTTT
.	many	TRBV20-1	TRBJ2-4	CSASGVLAKNIQYF	TGCAGTGCTAGTGGGGTGCTAGCCAAAAACATTCAGTACTTC
.	few	TRBV4-3	TRBJ2-1	CASSQEGGGNEQFF	TGCGCCAGCAGCCAAGAAGGGGGAGGGAATGAGCAGTTCTTC
.	.	TRBV4-3	TRBJ1-1	CASSQDRGGMNTEAFF	TGCGCCAGCAGCCAAGATCGTGGCGGGATGAACACTGAAGCTTTCTTT